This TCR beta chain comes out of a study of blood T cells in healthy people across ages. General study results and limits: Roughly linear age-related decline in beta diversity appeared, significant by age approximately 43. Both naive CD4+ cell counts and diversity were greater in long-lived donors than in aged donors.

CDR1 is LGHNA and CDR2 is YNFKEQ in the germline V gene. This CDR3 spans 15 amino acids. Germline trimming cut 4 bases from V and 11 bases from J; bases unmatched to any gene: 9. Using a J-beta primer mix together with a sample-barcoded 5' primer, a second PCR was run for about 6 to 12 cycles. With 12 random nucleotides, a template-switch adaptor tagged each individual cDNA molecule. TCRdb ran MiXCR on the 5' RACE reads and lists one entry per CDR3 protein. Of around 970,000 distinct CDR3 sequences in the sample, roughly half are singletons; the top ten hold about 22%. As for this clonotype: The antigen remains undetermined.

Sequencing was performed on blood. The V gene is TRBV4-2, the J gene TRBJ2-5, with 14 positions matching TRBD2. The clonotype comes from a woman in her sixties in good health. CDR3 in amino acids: CASSPGLAGESKQYF. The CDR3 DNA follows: TGTGCCAGCAGCCCGGGACTAGCGGGAGAATCCAAGCAGTACTTC.